What follows are 29 T cell receptor beta chains derived from one specimen sequenced in a study of CD8 T cells in Susac syndrome. It was with random hexamers that 0.5 to 1 ug RNA was reverse transcribed. TCRdb analysed the immunoSEQ multiplex PCR reads with MiXCR anew, one entry per CDR3 protein. Here the sample spans over 100,000 distinct CDR3 sequences, around 96% being singletons. The specimen sequenced was CD4+ T cells from PBMCs. The source is a human donor with Susac syndrome.

This chain joins TRBV28 and TRBJ1-2, with TRBD1 as a possible D gene (5 bases). Trimming pared 5 bases from V and 5 bases from J, leaving 18 bases between. The CDR3 is made up of 15 amino acids. Germline CDR1 and CDR2: MDHEN and SYDVKM. The CDR3 sequence is CASSPSQNRMYGYTF. Written as DNA, the CDR3 is TGTGCCAGCAGTCCCTCCCAGAACAGGATGTATGGCTACACCTTC.

The chain couples TRBV29-1 to TRBJ2-1; 11 bases map to TRBD1. Trimming cost V 5 bases and J 4 bases; bases outside gene matches: 13. From germline, CDR1 is SQVTM and CDR2 ANQGSEA. The CDR3 spans 17 residues. The CDR3 bases are TGCAGCGTTCTCCGGGACAGGGGGTCAAATCGTTACAATGAGCAGTTCTTC. Its translation: CSVLRDRGSNRYNEQFF.

The chain combines TRBV9 with TRBJ2-1; D possibly uses TRBD1 or TRBD2 (6 bases each). The germline V and J ends were trimmed by 0 bases and 4 bases, with 14 bases remaining between them. In germline, CDR1 is SGDLS, CDR2 YYNGEE. The CDR3 loop spans 16 amino acids. Written as DNA, the CDR3 is TGTGCCAGCAGCGTAGGGGGGCTCCGGGGGTACAATGAGCAGTTCTTC. It encodes CASSVGGLRGYNEQFF.

The chain employs TRBV12-3 or TRBV12-4 and TRBJ2-2; 10 positions match TRBD1. V dropped 4 bases and J dropped 6; count of bases not matched to a gene: 5. This CDR3 is built from 15 residues. CDR3 nucleotide sequence: TGTGCCAGCAGTTCCGGGACAGGGGATTCCGGGGAGCTGTTTTTT. Protein: CASSSGTGDSGELFF.

This clonotype was observed a few times. The germline gene is not matched at one end of the junction; a read error may be the cause. The CDR3 sequence is CASSLAGGSYEQYF. The CDR3, as DNA: TGTGCCAGCAGCTTAGCGGGAGGCTCCTACGAGCAGTACTTC. The rearrangement joins TRBV5-1 to TRBJ2-7; 10 nucleotides match TRBD2. The CDR3 runs to 14 residues. Germline V gene data show CDR1 as SGHRS and CDR2 as YFSETQ.

The gene calls are TRBV5-6 and TRBJ2-3; possibly TRBD2 for D (6 bases). Trimming left V 2 bases short and J 0 bases short, with 10 bases between. CDR1 and CDR2 from the germline V gene are SGHDT and YYEEEE. The CDR3 has 15 residues. Here the CDR3 reads CASSFGGTSTDTQYF. The CDR3 DNA follows: TGTGCCAGCAGCTTCGGGGGTACGAGCACAGATACGCAGTATTTT.

This sequence joins TRBV5-1 and TRBJ2-7, with 7 bases lining up with TRBD2. After removal of 2 bases from V and 2 bases from J, the junction contained 13 bases not matched to a gene. Per the germline V gene, CDR1 is SGHRS and CDR2 is YFSETQ. The CDR3 sequence is 17 residues long. The CDR3 DNA follows: TGCGCCAGCAGCTTAATAAGGTCGGGAGGCCCTACCTACGAGCAGTACTTC. It is translated as CASSLIRSGGPTYEQYF.

This chain uses TRBV9 with TRBJ1-1; no definite D call. With 3 bases removed from V and 0 bases from J, the gap between germline ends came to 15 bases. From germline, CDR1 is SGDLS and CDR2 YYNGEE. The CDR3 is 16 residues long. CDR3 protein: CASSALIGPLNTEAFF. The CDR3 region has the DNA TGTGCCAGCAGCGCGTTAATAGGACCGCTGAACACTGAAGCTTTCTTT.

The chain employs TRBV6-5 and TRBJ2-3, with 7 nucleotides matching TRBD1. The CDR3 is 13 amino acids. V gave up 6 bases and J gave up 6 bases; unmatched junction bases: 6. The germline CDR1 and CDR2 sequences are MNHEY and SVGAGI. The CDR3 bases are TGTGCCAGCAGACCAACAGGGGCGGATACGCAGTATTTT. Translated, it gives CASRPTGADTQYF.

The J gene is TRBJ2-3, the V gene TRBV7-2; D call uncertain. Germline CDR1 is SGHTA and CDR2 is FQGNSA. The CDR3 runs to 13 residues. V was pared by 2 bases and J by 1 base, with 4 bases between. CDR3 region: CASSLYGTDTQYF. The CDR3 DNA follows: TGTGCCAGCAGCTTATATGGCACAGATACGCAGTATTTT.

The chain combines TRBV27 with TRBJ1-1; 7 bases match TRBD1. V gave up 6 bases and J gave up 0 bases; unmatched junction bases: 4. The germline gives CDR1 MNHEY, CDR2 SMNVEV (reference sequence). This CDR3 is built from 14 residues. CDR3 sequence (DNA): TGTGCCAGCAGACCACAGGGGATGAACACTGAAGCTTTCTTT. Translation gives CASRPQGMNTEAFF.

V usage is TRBV2 and J usage is TRBJ2-1; D could derive from TRBD1 or TRBD2 (5 bases each). This CDR3 is 16 amino acids long. Trimming pared 2 bases from V and 0 bases from J, leaving 11 bases between. Germline CDR1 is SNHLY and CDR2 is FYNNEI. Written as DNA, the CDR3 is TGTGCCAGCAGTGAAAGGGACCGCAGCTCCTACAATGAGCAGTTCTTC. Translated: CASSERDRSSYNEQFF.

The genes are TRBV30 and TRBJ2-7, with TRBD1 identical over 10 bases. The CDR3 is made up of 15 amino acids. V shed 3 bases and J 4 bases; nucleotides not matched to a gene: 9. Germline V gene sequence: CDR1 GTSNPN, CDR2 SVGIG (reference sequence). CDR3 bases: TGTGCCTGGAGAGCCAGGGGACAGGGGCGGTACGAGCAGTACTTC. It yields the protein CAWRARGQGRYEQYF.

The chain has TRBV4-1 and TRBJ2-2; 13 bases are a match to TRBD2. With V trimmed by 0 bases and J by 4 bases, 14 bases remained unmatched. The CDR3 is made up of 21 amino acids. Germline CDR1 is MGHRA and CDR2 is YSYEKL. CDR3 in amino acids: CASSQEGSGLAGFSVTGELFF. The CDR3 coding sequence is TGCGCCAGCAGCCAAGAGGGCTCGGGACTAGCGGGGTTCTCGGTCACCGGGGAGCTGTTTTTT.

The chain employs TRBV20-1 and TRBJ2-2; unclear D gene. Germline V gives CDR1 DFQATT, CDR2 SNEGSKA (reference sequence). The CDR3 has 15 amino acids. The V end was cut by 0 bases, the J end by 3 bases, with 11 bases between. The CDR3 spells CSARDSNTYTGELFF. The CDR3 nucleotides read TGCAGTGCTAGAGATTCTAACACCTACACCGGGGAGCTGTTTTTT.

This sequence joins TRBV28 and TRBJ2-7; D is perhaps TRBD1 (6 bases). The germline V gene encodes CDR1 MDHEN and CDR2 SYDVKM. The ends were cut back, 5 bases at V and 7 bases at J, with 12 bases in the middle. The CDR3 extends over 12 amino acids. CDR3 DNA sequence: TGTGCCAGCAGTCAGGGCCAGGGGGAGCAGTACTTC. Protein sequence: CASSQGQGEQYF. Variable domain in full (rest from reference TRBV28 and TRBJ2-7): DVKVTQSSRYLVKRTGEKVFLECVQDMDHENMFWYRQDPGLGLRLIYFSYDVKMKEKGDIPEGYSVSREKKERFSLILESASTNQTSMYLCASSQGQGEQYFGPGTRLTVT.

The chain combines TRBV29-1 with TRBJ2-7; 8 bases are a match to TRBD1. The CDR3 loop spans 14 amino acids. Germline lookup yields CDR1 SQVTM and CDR2 ANQGSEA. V lost 3 bases, J lost 0 bases, and 4 bases stayed unmatched. The CDR3 protein is CSVERQGHSYEQYF. The CDR3 DNA is TGCAGCGTTGAGCGACAGGGGCACTCCTACGAGCAGTACTTC.

The rearrangement uses TRBV30 and TRBJ1-2; D is unclear. The CDR3 consists of 12 residues. The V and J ends lost 0 bases and 6 bases respectively, with 8 bases between them. Germline V gives CDR1 GTSNPN, CDR2 SVGIG (reference sequence). The CDR3 DNA follows: TGTGCCTGGAGTGTGTTGGGGAATGGCTACACCTTC. It yields the protein CAWSVLGNGYTF.

The chain couples TRBV5-1 to TRBJ2-3; 7 nucleotides line up with TRBD2. V lost 0 bases and J lost 4; bases outside the gene matches: 2. The CDR3 runs 14 residues. Per germline, CDR1 SGHRS and CDR2 YFSETQ. CDR3: CASSLDREADTQYF. CDR3 nucleotides: TGCGCCAGCAGCTTGGATCGGGAGGCAGATACGCAGTATTTT.

V and J are TRBV28 and TRBJ2-5; tentatively, D is TRBD2 (6 bases). Germline lookup yields CDR1 MDHEN and CDR2 SYDVKM. V lost 7 bases and J lost 3, with 18 bases in between. This CDR3 is built from 15 residues. CDR3 residues: CASTTPGTRKETQYF. The CDR3 nucleotides read TGTGCCAGCACTACTCCCGGGACTCGAAAAGAGACCCAGTACTTC.

This clonotype was detected only once. The V gene is TRBV20-1, the J gene TRBJ1-5; D perhaps matches TRBD1 (6 bases). Germline V gives CDR1 DFQATT, CDR2 SNEGSKA (reference sequence). The CDR3 contains 15 residues. Between the trimmed V and J ends, which lost 2 bases and 2 bases, there was a span of 13 bases. CDR3 sequence reads: CSARRGAGGNQPQHF. In DNA form, the CDR3 reads TGCAGTGCTAGACGGGGGGCAGGAGGCAATCAGCCCCAGCATTTT.

The chain joins TRBV20-1 to TRBJ1-2, with D perhaps matching TRBD1 (5 bases). Trimming shortened V by 7 bases and J by 8 bases, and 11 bases separated the two germline ends. CDR1 DFQATT and CDR2 SNEGSKA come from the germline V gene (reference sequence). This CDR3 is 10 amino acids long. CDR3 residues: CSGGAHGYTF. The CDR3 nucleotides read TGCAGTGGAGGGGCCCACGGCTACACCTTC.

In this sample, this clonotype turned up once. This rearrangement joins TRBV20-1 to TRBJ2-3; 8 nucleotides match TRBD2. The J segment lost 7 bases and the V segment lost 6 bases, leaving 6 bases of the junction unmatched. Per germline, CDR1 DFQATT and CDR2 SNEGSKA (reference sequence). CDR3 length: 12 residues. In nucleotides, the CDR3 is TGCAGTGCAAAAGCGGGAGCACATACGCAGTATTTT. Translated: CSAKAGAHTQYF.

This clonotype has just one count. The CDR3 sequence is CASRIRSEAFF. The CDR3 DNA sequence: TGTGCCAGCCGAATCCGCTCTGAAGCTTTCTTT. The chain joins TRBV6-5 to TRBJ1-1; unclear D gene. Germline lookup yields CDR1 MNHEY and CDR2 SVGAGI. CDR3 length equals 11 residues. The V and J ends lost 8 bases and 6 bases respectively, with 10 bases between them.

The chain combines TRBV29-1 with TRBJ2-2; 11 bases agree with TRBD2. The germline gives CDR1 SQVTM, CDR2 ANQGSEA. This CDR3 is built from 20 residues. Trimming removed 2 bases from V and 4 bases from J; junction bases left unmatched: 18. The CDR3 nucleotides read TGCAGCGTTGAACGGGGTAGCCTAGCGGGAGGCGAGGGGGCCACCGGGGAGCTGTTTTTT. It codes for CSVERGSLAGGEGATGELFF.

The chain employs TRBV19 and TRBJ2-7; 9 bases match TRBD2. V shed 5 bases and J 2 bases; nucleotides not matched to a gene: 7. The V gene's germline CDR1 is LNHDA and CDR2 SQIVND (reference sequence). The CDR3 sequence is 15 residues long. In DNA, the CDR3 is TGTGCCAGTAGTCTTTCCCTAGCGGGAACCTACGAGCAGTACTTC. It encodes CASSLSLAGTYEQYF.

The J gene is TRBJ2-5, the V gene TRBV20-1; 9 bases align to TRBD2. Looked up from germline, CDR1 is DFQATT and CDR2 is SNEGSKA (reference sequence). The CDR3 covers 16 residues. J lost 5 bases, V lost 1 base, and 11 bases had no gene match. CDR3 residues: CSARGVSGSVAETQYF. In nucleotides, the CDR3 is TGCAGTGCTAGAGGGGTTAGCGGGAGTGTTGCTGAGACCCAGTACTTC.

The chain joins TRBV18 to TRBJ2-3; D is tentatively TRBD1 or TRBD2 (5 bases each). This CDR3 is 15 amino acids long. CDR1 is KGHSH, CDR2 LQKENI, per germline. Trimming pared 8 bases from V and 4 bases from J, leaving 19 bases between. The CDR3 loop reads CASRPPGTVADTQYF. The CDR3 region has the DNA TGTGCCAGCCGCCCACCAGGGACCGTCGCAGATACGCAGTATTTT.

The gene calls are TRBV9 and TRBJ1-5; TRBD1 might be the D (5 bases). The CDR3 sequence is 14 residues long. Deletions cut 3 bases from V and 6 bases from J, with 13 bases between. Germline CDR1 SGDLS, CDR2 YYNGEE. Here the CDR3 DNA reads TGTGCCAGCAGCGCCCGCCCCGGGGGTCAGCCCCAGCATTTT. Translated: CASSARPGGQPQHF.